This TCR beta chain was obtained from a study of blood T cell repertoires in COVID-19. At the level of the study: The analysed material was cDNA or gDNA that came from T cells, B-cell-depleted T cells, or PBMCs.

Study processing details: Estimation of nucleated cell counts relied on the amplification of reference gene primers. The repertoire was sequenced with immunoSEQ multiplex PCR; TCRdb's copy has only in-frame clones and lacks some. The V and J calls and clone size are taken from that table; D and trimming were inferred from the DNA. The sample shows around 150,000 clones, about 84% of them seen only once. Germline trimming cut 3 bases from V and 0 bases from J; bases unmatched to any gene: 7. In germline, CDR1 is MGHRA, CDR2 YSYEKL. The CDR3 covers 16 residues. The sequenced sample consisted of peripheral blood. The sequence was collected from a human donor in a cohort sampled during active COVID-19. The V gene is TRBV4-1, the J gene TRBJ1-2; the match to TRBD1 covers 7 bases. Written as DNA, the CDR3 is TGCGCCAGCAGCCATAAATGGACAGGAGCTAACTATGGCTACACCTTC. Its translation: CASSHKWTGANYGYTF.